The entry below gives a single T cell receptor beta chain sequence along with its context. This sample was included in a study of T cell changes during pregnancy in multiple sclerosis. The data were produced by immunoSEQ multiplex PCR, yet TCRdb's version contains in-frame clones alone and is incomplete. The profile shows tens of thousands of clones, just over 90% of them singletons. Trimming shortened V by 4 bases and J by 1 base, and 11 bases separated the two germline ends. This CDR3 has 14 residues. CDR1 SGDLS and CDR2 YYNGEE come from the germline V gene. The receptor comes from a female donor with multiple sclerosis, enrolled in a pregnancy study. The gene calls are TRBV9 and TRBJ2-5; TRBD1 is a possible D gene (5 bases). This specimen consisted of peripheral blood, obtained in the second trimester of pregnancy. CDR3 sequence (DNA): TGTGCCAGCAGCCCTTGGCAGGGCCAAGAGACCCAGTACTTC. It codes for CASSPWQGQETQYF. The full variable domain, in which reference TRBV9 and TRBJ2-5 provide the parts outside the CDR3, is DSGVTQTPKHLITATGQRVTLRCSPRSGDLSVYWYQQSLDQGLQFLIQYYNGEERAKGNILERFSAQQFPDLHSELNLSSLELGDSALYFCASSPWQGQETQYFGPGTRLLVL.